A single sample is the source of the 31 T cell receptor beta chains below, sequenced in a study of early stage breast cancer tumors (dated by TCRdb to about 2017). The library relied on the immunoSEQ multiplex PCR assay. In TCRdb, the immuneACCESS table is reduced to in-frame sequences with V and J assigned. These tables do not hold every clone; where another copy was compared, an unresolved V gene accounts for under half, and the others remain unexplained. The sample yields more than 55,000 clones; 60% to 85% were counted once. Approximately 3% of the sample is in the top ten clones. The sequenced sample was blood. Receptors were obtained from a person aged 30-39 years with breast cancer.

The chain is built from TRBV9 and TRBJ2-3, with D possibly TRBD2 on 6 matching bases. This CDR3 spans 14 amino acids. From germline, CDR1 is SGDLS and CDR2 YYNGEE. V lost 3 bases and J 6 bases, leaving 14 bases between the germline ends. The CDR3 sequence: CASSEWDLWDTQYF. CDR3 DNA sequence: TGTGCCAGCAGCGAATGGGACTTATGGGATACGCAGTATTTT.

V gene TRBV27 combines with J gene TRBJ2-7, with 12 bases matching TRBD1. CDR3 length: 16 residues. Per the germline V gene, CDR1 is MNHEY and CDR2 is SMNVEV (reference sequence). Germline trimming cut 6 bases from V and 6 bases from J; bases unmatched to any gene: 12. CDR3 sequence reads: CASRSTGTGGASEQYF. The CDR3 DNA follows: TGTGCCAGCAGGTCGACCGGGACAGGGGGCGCGTCCGAGCAGTACTTC.

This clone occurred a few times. The CDR3 DNA sequence: TGTGCCAGCTCACCTACCCCAGGTGGTAGGGGGAACACTGAAGCTTTCTTT. Its translation: CASSPTPGGRGNTEAFF. This sequence joins TRBV18 and TRBJ1-1, with D perhaps matching TRBD1 (5 bases). V was shortened by 3 bases and J by 1 base, with 18 bases between the two germline ends. This CDR3 is built from 17 residues. The germline gives CDR1 KGHSH, CDR2 LQKENI.

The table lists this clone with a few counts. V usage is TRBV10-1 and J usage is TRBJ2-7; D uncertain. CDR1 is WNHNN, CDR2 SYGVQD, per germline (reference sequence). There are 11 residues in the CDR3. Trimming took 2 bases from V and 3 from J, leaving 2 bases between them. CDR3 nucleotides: TGCGCCAGCAGTGAGGACTACGAGCAGTACTTC. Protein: CASSEDYEQYF.

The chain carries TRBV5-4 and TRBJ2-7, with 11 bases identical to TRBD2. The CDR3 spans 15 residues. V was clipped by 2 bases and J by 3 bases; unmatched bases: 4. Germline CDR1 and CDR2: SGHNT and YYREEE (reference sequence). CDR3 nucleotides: TGTGCCAGCAGCTTTCCTAGCGGGAGGAACTACGAGCAGTACTTC. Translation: CASSFPSGRNYEQYF.

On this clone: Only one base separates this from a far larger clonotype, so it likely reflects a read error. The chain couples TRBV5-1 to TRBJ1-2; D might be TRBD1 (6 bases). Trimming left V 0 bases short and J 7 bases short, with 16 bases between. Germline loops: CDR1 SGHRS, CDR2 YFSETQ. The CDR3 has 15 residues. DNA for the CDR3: TGCGCCAGCAGCTTGGGCGTGGGACCGGGGGCTGGCTACACCTTC. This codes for CASSLGVGPGAGYTF.

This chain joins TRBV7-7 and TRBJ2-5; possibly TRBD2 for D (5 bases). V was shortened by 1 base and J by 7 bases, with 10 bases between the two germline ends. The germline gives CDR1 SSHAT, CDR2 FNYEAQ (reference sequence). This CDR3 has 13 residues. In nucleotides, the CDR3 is TGTGCCAGCAGCTTAGGAACTCGGGGGACCCAGTACTTC. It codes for CASSLGTRGTQYF. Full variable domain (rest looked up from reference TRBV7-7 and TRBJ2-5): GAGVSQSPRYKVTKRGQDVTLRCDPISSHATLYWYQQALGQGPEFLTYFNYEAQPDKSGLPSDRFSAERPEGSISTLTIQRTEQRDSAMYRCASSLGTRGTQYFGPGTRLLVL.

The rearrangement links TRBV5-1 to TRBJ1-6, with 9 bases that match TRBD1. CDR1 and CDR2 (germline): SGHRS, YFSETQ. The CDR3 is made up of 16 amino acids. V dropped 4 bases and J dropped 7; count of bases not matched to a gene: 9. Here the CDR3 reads CASSRTTGGRNSPLHF. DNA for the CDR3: TGCGCCAGCAGCAGGACGACAGGGGGGCGGAATTCACCCCTCCACTTT. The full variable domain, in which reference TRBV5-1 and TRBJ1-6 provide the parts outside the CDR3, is KAGVTQTPRYLIKTRGQQVTLSCSPISGHRSVSWYQQTPGQGLQFLFEYFSETQRNKGNFPGRFSGRQFSNSRSEMNVSTLELGDSALYLCASSRTTGGRNSPLHFGNGTRLTVT.

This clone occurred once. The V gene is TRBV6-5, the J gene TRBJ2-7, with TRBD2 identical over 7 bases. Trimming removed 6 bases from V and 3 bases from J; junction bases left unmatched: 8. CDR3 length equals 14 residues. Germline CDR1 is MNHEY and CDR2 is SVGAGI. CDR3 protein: CASSRGLDFYEQYF. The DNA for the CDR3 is TGTGCCAGCAGCCGTGGACTAGACTTCTACGAGCAGTACTTC.

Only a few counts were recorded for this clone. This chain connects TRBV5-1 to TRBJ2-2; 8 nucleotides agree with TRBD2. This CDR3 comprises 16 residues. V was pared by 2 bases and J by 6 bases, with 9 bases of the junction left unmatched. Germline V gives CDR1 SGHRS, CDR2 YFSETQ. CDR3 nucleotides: TGCGCCAGCAGCTTTGTGGCGGGAGGAGCCGCCGGGGAGCTGTTTTTT. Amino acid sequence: CASSFVAGGAAGELFF. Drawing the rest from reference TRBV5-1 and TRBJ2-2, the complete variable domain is KAGVTQTPRYLIKTRGQQVTLSCSPISGHRSVSWYQQTPGQGLQFLFEYFSETQRNKGNFPGRFSGRQFSNSRSEMNVSTLELGDSALYLCASSFVAGGAAGELFFGEGSRLTVL.

For the CDR3, the DNA is TGCGCCAGCAGTGAGTCTAATAGCCGGCGGAATGAGCAGTTCTTC. Residues: CASSESNSRRNEQFF. This chain connects TRBV10-1 to TRBJ2-1; unclear D gene. V was shortened by 0 bases and J by 7 bases, with 13 bases between the two germline ends. Germline CDR1 and CDR2: WNHNN and SYGVQD (reference sequence). The CDR3 consists of 15 residues.

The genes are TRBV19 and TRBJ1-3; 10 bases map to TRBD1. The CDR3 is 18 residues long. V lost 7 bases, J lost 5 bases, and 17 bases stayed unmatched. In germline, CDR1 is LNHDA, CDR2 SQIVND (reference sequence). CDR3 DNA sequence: TGTGCCAGTACCCTACGGGACAGGGGATGGACCCATCGAAACACCATATATTTT. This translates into CASTLRDRGWTHRNTIYF. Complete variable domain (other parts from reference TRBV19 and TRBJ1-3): DGGITQSPKYLFRKEGQNVTLSCEQNLNHDAMYWYRQDPGQGLRLIYYSQIVNDFQKGDIAEGYSVSREKKESFPLTVTSAQKNPTAFYLCASTLRDRGWTHRNTIYFGEGSWLTVV.

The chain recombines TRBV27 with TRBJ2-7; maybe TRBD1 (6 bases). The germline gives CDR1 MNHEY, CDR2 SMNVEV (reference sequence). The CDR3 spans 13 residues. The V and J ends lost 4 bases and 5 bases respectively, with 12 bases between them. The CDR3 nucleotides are TGTGCCAGCAGTTCGCTAGGGGACAACGAGCAGTACTTC. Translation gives CASSSLGDNEQYF.

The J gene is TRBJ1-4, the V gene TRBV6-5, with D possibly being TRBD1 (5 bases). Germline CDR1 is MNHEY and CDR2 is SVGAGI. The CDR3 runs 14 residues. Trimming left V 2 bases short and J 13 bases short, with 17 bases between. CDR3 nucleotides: TGTGCCAGCAGTTACCTATCGGGGGATGTAGGACTGTTTTTT. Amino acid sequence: CASSYLSGDVGLFF.

The DNA for the CDR3 is TGCGCCAGCAGCTTGGAAGCGGGACAGATCTACGAGCAGTACTTC. This sequence encodes CASSLEAGQIYEQYF. The V and J genes are TRBV5-1 and TRBJ2-7; D may be TRBD1 or TRBD2 (7 bases each). V lost 0 bases to trimming and J lost 3 bases, with 13 bases between them. CDR3 length: 15 residues. Germline CDR1 and CDR2: SGHRS and YFSETQ.

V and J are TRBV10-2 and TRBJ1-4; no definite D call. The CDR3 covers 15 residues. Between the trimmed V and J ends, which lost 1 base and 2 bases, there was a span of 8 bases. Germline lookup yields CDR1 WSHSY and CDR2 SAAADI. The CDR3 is CASSELGVTNEKLFF. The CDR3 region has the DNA TGCGCCAGCAGTGAGTTGGGAGTTACTAATGAAAAACTGTTTTTT.

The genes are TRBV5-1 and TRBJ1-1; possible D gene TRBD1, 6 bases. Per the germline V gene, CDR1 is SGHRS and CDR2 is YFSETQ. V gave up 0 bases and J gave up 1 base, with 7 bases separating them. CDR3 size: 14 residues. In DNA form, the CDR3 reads TGCGCCAGCAGCTTGGGAGGGGGGAACACTGAAGCTTTCTTT. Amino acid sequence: CASSLGGGNTEAFF.

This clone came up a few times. The CDR3 is CASSVSQGLNTEAFF. The CDR3, as DNA: TGCGCCAGCAGCGTATCACAGGGGTTGAACACTGAAGCTTTCTTT. The genes are TRBV5-1 and TRBJ1-1; TRBD1 matches 7 bases. The germline V gene encodes CDR1 SGHRS and CDR2 YFSETQ. Losses at the gene ends were 4 bases for V and 0 bases for J; bases not matched to a gene: 6. There are 15 residues in the CDR3.

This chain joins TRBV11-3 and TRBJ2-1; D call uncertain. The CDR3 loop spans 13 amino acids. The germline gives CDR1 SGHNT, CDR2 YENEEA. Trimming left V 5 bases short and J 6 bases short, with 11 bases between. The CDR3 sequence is CASSPTRTNEQFF. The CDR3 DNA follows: TGTGCCAGCAGCCCGACCAGGACCAATGAGCAGTTCTTC. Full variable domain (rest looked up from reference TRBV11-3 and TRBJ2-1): EAGVVQSPRYKIIEKKQPVAFWCNPISGHNTLYWYLQNLGQGPELLIRYENEEAVDDSQLPKDRFSAERLKGVDSTLKIQPAELGDSAVYLCASSPTRTNEQFFGPGTRLTVL.

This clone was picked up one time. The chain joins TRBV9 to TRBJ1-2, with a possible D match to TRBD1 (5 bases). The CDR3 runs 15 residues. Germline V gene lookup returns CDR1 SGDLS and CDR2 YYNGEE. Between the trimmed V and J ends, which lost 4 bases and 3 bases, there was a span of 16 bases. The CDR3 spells CASSPVRQGDYGYTF. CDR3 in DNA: TGTGCCAGCAGCCCAGTGCGGCAGGGAGACTATGGCTACACCTTC.

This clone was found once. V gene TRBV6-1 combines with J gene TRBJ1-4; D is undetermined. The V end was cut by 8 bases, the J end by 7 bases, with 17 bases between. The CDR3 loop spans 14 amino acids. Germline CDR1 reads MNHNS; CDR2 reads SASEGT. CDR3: CASGLLNWGEKLFF. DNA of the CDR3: TGTGCCAGCGGTCTACTTAACTGGGGTGAAAAACTGTTTTTT.

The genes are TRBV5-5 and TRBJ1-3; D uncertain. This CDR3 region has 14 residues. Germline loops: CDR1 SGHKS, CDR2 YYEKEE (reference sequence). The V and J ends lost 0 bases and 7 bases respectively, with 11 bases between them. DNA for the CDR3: TGTGCCAGCAGCTTGGGACCCGGTTGGAACACCATATATTTT. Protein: CASSLGPGWNTIYF.

The CDR3 is CASSHRQGEETQYF. As DNA, the CDR3 is TGTGCCAGCAGCCACAGACAGGGGGAGGAGACCCAGTACTTC. The genes are TRBV4-2 and TRBJ2-5; 9 positions match TRBD1. The germline CDR1 and CDR2 sequences are LGHNA and YNFKEQ. J lost 5 bases, V lost 3 bases, and 4 bases had no gene match. CDR3 length: 14 amino acids.

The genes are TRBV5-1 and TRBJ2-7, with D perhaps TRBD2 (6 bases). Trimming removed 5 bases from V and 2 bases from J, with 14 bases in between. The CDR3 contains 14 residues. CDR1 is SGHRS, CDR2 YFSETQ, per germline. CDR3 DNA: TGCGCCAGCAGGAAAGATAGCGGTACCTACGAGCAGTACTTC. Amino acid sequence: CASRKDSGTYEQYF.

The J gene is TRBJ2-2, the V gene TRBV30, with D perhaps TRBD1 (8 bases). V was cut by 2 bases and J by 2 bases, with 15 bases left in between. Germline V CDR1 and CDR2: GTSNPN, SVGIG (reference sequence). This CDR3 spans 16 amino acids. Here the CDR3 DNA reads TGTGCCTGGAGTATAACAGGGGGGGGCAACACCGGGGAGCTGTTTTTT. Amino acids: CAWSITGGGNTGELFF.

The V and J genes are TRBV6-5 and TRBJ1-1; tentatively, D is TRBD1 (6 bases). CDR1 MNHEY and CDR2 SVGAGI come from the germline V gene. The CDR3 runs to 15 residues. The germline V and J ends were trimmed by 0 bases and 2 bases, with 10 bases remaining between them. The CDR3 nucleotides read TGTGCCAGCAGTTACTCTTCGGGGGGCAACACTGAAGCTTTCTTT. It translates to CASSYSSGGNTEAFF.

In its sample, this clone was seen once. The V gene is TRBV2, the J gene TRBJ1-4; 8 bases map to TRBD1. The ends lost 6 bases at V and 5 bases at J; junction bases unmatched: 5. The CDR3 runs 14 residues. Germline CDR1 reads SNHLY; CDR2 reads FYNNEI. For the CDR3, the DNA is TGTGCCAGCAGGACAGGGGCTCTAAATGAAAAACTGTTTTTT. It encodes CASRTGALNEKLFF.

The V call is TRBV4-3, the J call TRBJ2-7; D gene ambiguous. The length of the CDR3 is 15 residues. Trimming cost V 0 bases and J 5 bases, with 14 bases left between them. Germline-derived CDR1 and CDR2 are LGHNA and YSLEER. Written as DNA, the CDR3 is TGCGCCAGCAGCCAAGATTTTAGATGGGGTCACGAGCAGTACTTC. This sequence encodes CASSQDFRWGHEQYF.

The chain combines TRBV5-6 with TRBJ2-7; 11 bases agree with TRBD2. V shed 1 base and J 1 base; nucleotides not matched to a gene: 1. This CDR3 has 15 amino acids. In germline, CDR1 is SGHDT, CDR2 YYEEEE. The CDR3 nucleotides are TGTGCCAGCAGCTTGCTAGCGGGAGGATCCTACGAGCAGTACTTC. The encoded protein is CASSLLAGGSYEQYF.

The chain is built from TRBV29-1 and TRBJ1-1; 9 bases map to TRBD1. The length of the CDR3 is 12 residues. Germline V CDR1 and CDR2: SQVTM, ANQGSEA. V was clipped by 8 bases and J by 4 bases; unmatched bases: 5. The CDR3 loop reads CSLGQGSTEAFF. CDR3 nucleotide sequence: TGCAGCTTAGGACAGGGGAGCACTGAAGCTTTCTTT.

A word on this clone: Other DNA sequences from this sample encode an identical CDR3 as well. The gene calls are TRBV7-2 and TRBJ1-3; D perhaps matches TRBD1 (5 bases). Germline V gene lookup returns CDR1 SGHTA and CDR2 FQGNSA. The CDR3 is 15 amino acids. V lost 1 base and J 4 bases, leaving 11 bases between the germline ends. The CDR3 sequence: CASSLVGGSGNTIYF. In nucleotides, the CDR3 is TGTGCCAGCAGCTTAGTTGGGGGTTCGGGAAACACCATATATTTT.